One sample yielded the 10 T cell receptor beta chains listed below, sequenced in a study of response to subunit inactivated influenza vaccine. TCRdb reprocessed the RT-PCR reads via MiXCR and lists one record per CDR3 protein. The sample comprises more than 500,000 distinct CDR3 sequences, about 11% of which are singletons, and roughly 11% rests with the top ten. The sample was also linked to a second study, of T cells expressing NK-cell markers. From that second work: UMIs were included in TCR beta cDNA generated by 5'RACE template switching.

Sequenced material: PBMCs from blood, taken on the day of vaccination. All receptors come from a man between 45 and 60 years old who received an inactivated influenza vaccine.

This clonotype was found a few times. The rearrangement links TRBV18 to TRBJ1-1; a weak D match, TRBD1 (5 bases). Per the germline V gene, CDR1 is KGHSH and CDR2 is LQKENI. This CDR3 spans 17 amino acids. Trimming took off 3 bases at V and 5 bases at J, with 22 bases between the two ends. Here the CDR3 reads CASSPRAPDIGTTEAFF. CDR3 in DNA: TGTGCCAGCTCACCCCGAGCCCCGGACATAGGAACAACTGAAGCTTTCTTT.

This clonotype was observed at least ten times. The chain carries TRBV3-1 and TRBJ1-1, with D uncertain. V lost 1 base to trimming and J lost 1 base, with 4 bases between them. CDR1 and CDR2 from the germline V gene are LGHDT and YNNKEL (reference sequence). This CDR3 comprises 13 residues. CDR3 residues: CASSQGRNTEAFF. The CDR3 bases are TGTGCCAGCAGCCAAGGCAGGAACACTGAAGCTTTCTTT.

With respect to this clonotype: A junction end diverges from the germline sequence, so it may reflect a read error. V gene TRBV20-1 combines with J gene TRBJ1-5; D is perhaps TRBD1 (6 bases). Germline lookup yields CDR1 DFQATT and CDR2 SNEGSKA (reference sequence). The CDR3 runs to 13 residues. The CDR3 DNA reads as TGCAGTGCTAGTACAGGGAGCAGTCAGCCCCAGCATTTT. Protein product: CSASTGSSQPQHF.

The V call is TRBV12-3 or TRBV12-4, the J call TRBJ2-3; 8 positions agree with TRBD2. With 2 bases clipped from V and 0 bases from J, the junction kept 7 bases outside the gene matches. This CDR3 region has 17 residues. The CDR3 is CASSLFGGDLSTDTQYF. The CDR3 DNA reads TGTGCCAGCAGTTTATTCGGGGGGGACCTAAGCACAGATACGCAGTATTTT.

This chain joins TRBV5-6 and TRBJ1-5; 7 nucleotides agree with TRBD1. Germline assignment: CDR1 SGHDT and CDR2 YYEEEE. This CDR3 has 15 amino acids. V shed 3 bases, J shed 5 bases, and the junction held 8 bases outside the gene matches. CDR3 DNA sequence: TGTGCCAGCAGCTCCGAGGGACAGAAAGATCAGCCCCAGCATTTT. It translates to CASSSEGQKDQPQHF.

In its sample, this clonotype was seen a few times. J is TRBJ2-6 and V is TRBV27; maybe TRBD1 (5 bases). CDR3 length: 17 residues. Germline CDR1 is MNHEY and CDR2 is SMNVEV (reference sequence). With 2 bases removed from V and 2 bases from J, the gap between germline ends came to 13 bases. CDR3 sequence reads: CASSLKGIGAGANVLTF. DNA for the CDR3: TGTGCCAGCAGTTTAAAGGGGATAGGGGCTGGGGCCAACGTCCTGACTTTC.

This clonotype turned up a few times. The chain links TRBV10-3 to TRBJ1-1; D remains ambiguous. The length of the CDR3 is 14 residues. Trimming cost V 4 bases and J 4 bases, with 13 bases left between them. Germline V CDR1 and CDR2: ENHRY, SYGVKD. The CDR3 loop reads CAISVRDRGTEAFF. The CDR3 DNA reads as TGTGCCATCAGTGTGAGGGATAGAGGCACTGAAGCTTTCTTT.

The chain links TRBV7-3 to TRBJ2-1, with D uncertain. Germline assignment: CDR1 SGHTA and CDR2 FQGTGA. The CDR3 loop spans 14 amino acids. Trimming removed 2 bases from V and 4 bases from J, with 9 bases in between. The CDR3 here is CASSLRLDYNEQFF. The CDR3 DNA reads TGTGCCAGCAGCTTACGTTTAGATTACAATGAGCAGTTCTTC.

This chain joins TRBV5-1 and TRBJ2-3; D could derive from TRBD1 or TRBD2 (6 bases each). Germline values: CDR1 SGHRS, CDR2 YFSETQ. CDR3 length: 17 residues. V was shortened by 0 bases and J by 2 bases, with 16 bases between the two germline ends. CDR3 amino acids: CASSLAEGGSVTDTQYF. The CDR3 DNA is TGCGCCAGCAGCTTGGCCGAGGGGGGTTCTGTCACAGATACGCAGTATTTT.

This clonotype has more than one count but fewer than ten. CDR3 sequence reads: CASSTSGTYNEQFF. CDR3 in DNA: TGTGCCAGCAGTACTAGCGGGACGTACAATGAGCAGTTCTTC. The V gene is TRBV6-5, the J gene TRBJ2-1, with TRBD2 matching 10 bases. This CDR3 contains 14 residues. Germline lookup yields CDR1 MNHEY and CDR2 SVGAGI. V was pared by 5 bases and J by 4 bases, with 2 bases of the junction left unmatched.